This T cell receptor beta chain comes out of a study of blood T cell repertoires in COVID-19. Study-level information: Samples came from the United States, Italy and Spain, spanning acute and convalescent COVID-19. PBMCs, B-cell-depleted T cells, or T cells were the source of the cDNA or gDNA that made up the material.

The data were produced by immunoSEQ multiplex PCR, yet TCRdb's version contains in-frame clones alone and is incomplete. The sample shows 150,000 to 190,000 clones, 80% to 90% of them seen only once. There are 15 residues in the CDR3. The germline gives CDR1 SGHVS, CDR2 FQNEAQ. The V gene end was trimmed by 6 bases and the J gene end by 6 bases; junction bases not matched to a gene: 11. J is TRBJ1-5 and V is TRBV7-8; 7 bases are shared with TRBD1. The source material was peripheral blood. This receptor was identified in an older woman with COVID-19, enrolled during active disease. The CDR3: CASSLAGGFSQPQHF. The CDR3 region has the DNA TGTGCCAGCAGTTTGGCAGGGGGATTTAGTCAGCCCCAGCATTTT.